This TCR beta chain was captured in a study of tumor-infiltrating lymphocytes in localized non-small cell lung cancer. This clone was observed a few times. Its antigen is still unknown. The V segment lost 1 base and the J segment 8 bases; nucleotides outside the gene matches: 9. The CDR3 is 15 amino acids. Germline V gene sequence: CDR1 SGHTA, CDR2 FQGNSA. Regarding the study as a whole: No T-cell fraction difference was seen between IM1 and IM2 tumors.

Clones were read by immunoSEQ multiplex PCR, and TCRdb kept only the in-frame ones, dropping some. The sample has around 23,000 clones, roughly 73% seen once. Sequenced sample: lung tumor tissue. The chain carries TRBV7-2 and TRBJ1-2; 8 bases agree with TRBD1. This clonotype was sampled from a human donor with non-small cell lung cancer. In nucleotides, the CDR3 is TGTGCCAGCAGCTTAGACAGGGGGTGGGTTAAGGGCTACACCTTC. The encoded protein is CASSLDRGWVKGYTF.